This T cell receptor (beta chain) appears in the sequencing data of a study of blood T cell repertoires in COVID-19. This clone was found a few times. Trimming cost V 5 bases and J 2 bases, with 13 bases left between them. Germline CDR1 reads SEHNR; CDR2 reads FQNEAQ (reference sequence). This CDR3 region has 14 residues. Repertoires were generated with immunoSEQ multiplex PCR, while TCRdb's copy carries only in-frame clones and drops some. The sample contains tens of thousands of clones, 60% to 85% of which appear only once. The rearrangement links TRBV7-9 to TRBJ2-7; perhaps TRBD1 as D (5 bases). The TCR was taken from an elderly woman with active or convalescent COVID-19. Sample: peripheral blood. The CDR3 reads CASSQGLRTYEQYF. CDR3 DNA sequence: TGTGCCAGCAGCCAGGGTTTGAGGACCTACGAGCAGTACTTC.